The entry below describes one TCR beta chain. What it binds is unknown. The data were obtained in a study of post-analysis software for immune sequencing data. Turning to the study itself: Relapsing-remitting, secondary progressive and progressive-relapsing multiple sclerosis were all included among the disease courses. Study-level points and caveats: People with multiple sclerosis had a significantly lower normalized Chao1 diversity than controls did. In patients, TRBV5-6, TRBV5-1 and TRBV20-1 belonged to four or five TRBV segments found more frequently than in controls.

TCR beta libraries were prepared from cDNA with unique molecular identifiers. Between roughly 1 and 10 million T cells gave rise to some 490,000 cDNA molecules. TCRdb independently ran MiXCR on the PCR reads; one entry per CDR3 protein. The sample consists of hundreds of thousands of distinct CDR3 sequences, roughly 50% of them appearing once. Trimming took 3 bases from V and 2 from J, leaving 15 bases between them. The CDR3 has 16 amino acids. Germline lookup yields CDR1 MGHRA and CDR2 YSYEKL. This rearrangement joins TRBV4-1 to TRBJ2-3; D is possibly TRBD2 (6 bases). This sequence was found in a girl aged 10-17 years with multiple sclerosis. Source material: blood. The CDR3 coding sequence is TGCGCCAGCAGCCAGATGGACGGGAGAATCACAGATACGCAGTATTTT. Its translation: CASSQMDGRITDTQYF.